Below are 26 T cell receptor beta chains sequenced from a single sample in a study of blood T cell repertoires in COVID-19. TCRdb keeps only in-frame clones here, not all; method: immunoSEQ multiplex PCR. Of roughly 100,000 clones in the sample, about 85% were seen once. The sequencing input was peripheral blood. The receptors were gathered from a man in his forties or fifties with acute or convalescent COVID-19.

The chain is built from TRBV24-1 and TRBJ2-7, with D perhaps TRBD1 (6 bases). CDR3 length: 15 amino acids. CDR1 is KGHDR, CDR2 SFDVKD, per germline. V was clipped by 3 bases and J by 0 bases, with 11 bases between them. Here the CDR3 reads CATSDPTGLSYEQYF. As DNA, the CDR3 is TGTGCCACCAGTGATCCTACAGGGCTCTCCTACGAGCAGTACTTC.

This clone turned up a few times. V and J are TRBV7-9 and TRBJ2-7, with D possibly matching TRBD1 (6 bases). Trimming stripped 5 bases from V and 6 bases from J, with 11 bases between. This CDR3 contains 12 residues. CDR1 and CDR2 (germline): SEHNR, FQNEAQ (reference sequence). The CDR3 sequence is CASSTVGGEQYF. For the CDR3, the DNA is TGTGCCAGCAGCACAGTAGGGGGCGAGCAGTACTTC. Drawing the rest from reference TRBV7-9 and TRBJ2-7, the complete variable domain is DTGVSQNPRHKITKRGQNVTFRCDPISEHNRLYWYRQTLGQGPEFLTYFQNEAQLEKSRLLSDRFSAERPKGSFSTLEIQRTEQGDSAMYLCASSTVGGEQYFGPGTRLTVT.

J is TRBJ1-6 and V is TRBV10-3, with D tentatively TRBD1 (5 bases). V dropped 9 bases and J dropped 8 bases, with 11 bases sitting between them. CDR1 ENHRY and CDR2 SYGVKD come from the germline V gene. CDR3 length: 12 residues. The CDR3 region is CAIRGADSPLHF. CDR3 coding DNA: TGTGCCATTAGGGGCGCGGATTCACCCCTCCACTTT.

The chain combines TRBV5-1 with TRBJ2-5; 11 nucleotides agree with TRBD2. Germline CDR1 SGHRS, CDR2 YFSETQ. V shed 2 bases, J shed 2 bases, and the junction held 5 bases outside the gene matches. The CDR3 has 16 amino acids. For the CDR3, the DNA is TGCGCCAGCAGCTTTCAGCCTAGCGGGGGGCAAGAGACCCAGTACTTC. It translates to CASSFQPSGGQETQYF. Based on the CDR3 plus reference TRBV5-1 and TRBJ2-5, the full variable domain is KAGVTQTPRYLIKTRGQQVTLSCSPISGHRSVSWYQQTPGQGLQFLFEYFSETQRNKGNFPGRFSGRQFSNSRSEMNVSTLELGDSALYLCASSFQPSGGQETQYFGPGTRLLVL.

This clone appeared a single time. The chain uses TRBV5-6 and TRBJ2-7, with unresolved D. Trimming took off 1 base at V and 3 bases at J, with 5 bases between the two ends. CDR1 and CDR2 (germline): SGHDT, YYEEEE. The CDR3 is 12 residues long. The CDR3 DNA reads TGTGCCAGCAGCTTGAACTACTACGAGCAGTACTTC. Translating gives CASSLNYYEQYF.

Here the CDR3 reads CASSQGTGLSYEQYF. CDR3 nucleotides: TGCGCCAGCAGCCAAGGGACAGGCCTGTCCTACGAGCAGTACTTC. This rearrangement joins TRBV4-1 to TRBJ2-7, with TRBD1 matching over 7 bases. Unmatched junction bases numbered 4, after V lost 1 base and J lost 1 base. There are 15 residues in the CDR3. In germline, CDR1 is MGHRA, CDR2 YSYEKL.

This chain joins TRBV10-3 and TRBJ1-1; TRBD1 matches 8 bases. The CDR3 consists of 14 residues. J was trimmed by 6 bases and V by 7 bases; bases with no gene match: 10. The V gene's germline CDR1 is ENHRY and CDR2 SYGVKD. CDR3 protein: CAITSTGDGAEAFF. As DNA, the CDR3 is TGTGCCATCACCTCGACAGGGGATGGAGCTGAAGCTTTCTTT.

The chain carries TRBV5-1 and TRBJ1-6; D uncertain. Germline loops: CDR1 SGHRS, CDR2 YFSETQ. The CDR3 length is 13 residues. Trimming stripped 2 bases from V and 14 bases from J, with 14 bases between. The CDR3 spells CASSLQREGTLHF. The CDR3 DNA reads TGCGCCAGCAGCTTACAGAGGGAGGGAACCCTCCACTTT.

The CDR3 protein is CASSRDSQGGELFF. CDR3 DNA sequence: TGCGCCAGCAGCCGGGACAGCCAAGGCGGGGAGCTGTTTTTT. V is TRBV5-1 and J is TRBJ2-2; 7 positions match TRBD1. Germline lookup yields CDR1 SGHRS and CDR2 YFSETQ. The CDR3 spans 14 residues. V shed 4 bases and J 7 bases; nucleotides not matched to a gene: 7. Variable domain in full (rest from reference TRBV5-1 and TRBJ2-2): KAGVTQTPRYLIKTRGQQVTLSCSPISGHRSVSWYQQTPGQGLQFLFEYFSETQRNKGNFPGRFSGRQFSNSRSEMNVSTLELGDSALYLCASSRDSQGGELFFGEGSRLTVL.

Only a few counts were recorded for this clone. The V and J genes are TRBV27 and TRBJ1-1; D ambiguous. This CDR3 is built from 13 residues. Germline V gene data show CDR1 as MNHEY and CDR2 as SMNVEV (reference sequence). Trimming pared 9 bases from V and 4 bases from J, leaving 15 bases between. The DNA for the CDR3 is TGTGCCAGTCGTCGGCGGGCGAGCACTGAAGCTTTCTTT. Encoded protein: CASRRRASTEAFF.

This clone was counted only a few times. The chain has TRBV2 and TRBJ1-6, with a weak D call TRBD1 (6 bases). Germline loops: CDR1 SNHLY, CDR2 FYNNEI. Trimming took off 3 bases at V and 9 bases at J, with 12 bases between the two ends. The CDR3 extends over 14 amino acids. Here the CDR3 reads CASSEQGQRSPLHF. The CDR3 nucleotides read TGTGCCAGCAGTGAGCAGGGGCAGCGTTCACCCCTCCACTTT.

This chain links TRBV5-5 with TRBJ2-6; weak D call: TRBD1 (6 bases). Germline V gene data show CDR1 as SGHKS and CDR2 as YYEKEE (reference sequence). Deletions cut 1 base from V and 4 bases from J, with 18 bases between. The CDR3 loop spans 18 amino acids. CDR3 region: CASSLSGTLLQGANVLTF. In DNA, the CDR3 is TGTGCCAGCAGCTTGAGTGGGACACTCCTCCAGGGGGCCAACGTCCTGACTTTC.

CDR3 sequence: CASSPGQVNYGYTF. Here the CDR3 DNA reads TGCGCCAGCAGTCCGGGACAGGTTAACTATGGCTACACCTTC. This chain links TRBV10-1 with TRBJ1-2; 8 nucleotides agree with TRBD1. V shed 5 bases, J shed 1 base, and the junction held 3 bases outside the gene matches. This CDR3 contains 14 residues. The germline V gene has CDR1 WNHNN and CDR2 SYGVQD (reference sequence).

CDR3 DNA sequence: TGTGCCAGCAGCCCGACCACTAGCGGGAGGTACAATGAGCAGTTCTTC. The encoded protein is CASSPTTSGRYNEQFF. This chain connects TRBV27 to TRBJ2-1, with 12 bases that match TRBD2. The CDR3 is made up of 16 amino acids. The V and J ends lost 6 bases and 4 bases, in that order; junction bases with no gene match: 7. Germline V CDR1 and CDR2: MNHEY, SMNVEV (reference sequence).

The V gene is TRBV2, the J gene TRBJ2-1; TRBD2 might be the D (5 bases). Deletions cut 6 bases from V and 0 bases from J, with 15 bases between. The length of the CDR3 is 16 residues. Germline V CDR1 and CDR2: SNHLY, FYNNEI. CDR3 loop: CASRLDRTSSYNEQFF. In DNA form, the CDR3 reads TGTGCCAGCAGGTTGGACCGAACTAGCTCCTACAATGAGCAGTTCTTC.

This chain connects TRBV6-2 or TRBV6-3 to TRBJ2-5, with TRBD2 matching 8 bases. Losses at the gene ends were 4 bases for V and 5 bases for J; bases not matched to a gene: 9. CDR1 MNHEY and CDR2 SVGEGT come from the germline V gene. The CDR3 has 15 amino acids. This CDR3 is CASSSGVAGWETQYF. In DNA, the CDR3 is TGTGCCAGCAGTTCTGGAGTAGCGGGGTGGGAGACCCAGTACTTC.

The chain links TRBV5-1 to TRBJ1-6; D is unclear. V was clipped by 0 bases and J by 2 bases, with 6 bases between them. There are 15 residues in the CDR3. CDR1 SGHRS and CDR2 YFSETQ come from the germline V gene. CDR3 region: CASSLAGPYNSPLHF. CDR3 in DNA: TGCGCCAGCAGCTTGGCTGGCCCCTATAATTCACCCCTCCACTTT.

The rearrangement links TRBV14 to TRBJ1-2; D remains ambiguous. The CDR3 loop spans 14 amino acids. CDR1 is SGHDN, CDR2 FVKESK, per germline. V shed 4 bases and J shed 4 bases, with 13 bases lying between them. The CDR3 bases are TGTGCCAGCAGCCCCCCGGGAGATATCTATGGCTACACCTTC. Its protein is CASSPPGDIYGYTF.

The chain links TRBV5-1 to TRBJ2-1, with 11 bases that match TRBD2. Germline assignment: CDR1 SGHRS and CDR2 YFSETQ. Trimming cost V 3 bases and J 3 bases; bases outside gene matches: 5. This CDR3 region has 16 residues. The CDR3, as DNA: TGCGCCAGCAGCTCCTCCGGGACTAGCGGCTACAATGAGCAGTTCTTC. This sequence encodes CASSSSGTSGYNEQFF.

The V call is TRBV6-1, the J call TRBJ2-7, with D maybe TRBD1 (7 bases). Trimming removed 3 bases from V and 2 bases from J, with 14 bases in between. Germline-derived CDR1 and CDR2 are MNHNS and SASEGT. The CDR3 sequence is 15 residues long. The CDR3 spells CASSDQGGPTYEQYF. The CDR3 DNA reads TGTGCCAGCAGTGACCAGGGGGGCCCCACCTACGAGCAGTACTTC.

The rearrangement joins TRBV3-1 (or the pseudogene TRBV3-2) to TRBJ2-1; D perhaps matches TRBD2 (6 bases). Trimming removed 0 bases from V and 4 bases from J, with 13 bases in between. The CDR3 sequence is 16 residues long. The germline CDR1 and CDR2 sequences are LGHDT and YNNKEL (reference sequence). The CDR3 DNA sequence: TGTGCCAGCAGCCAAGATGTTAGCGGCGTTTACAATGAGCAGTTCTTC. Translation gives CASSQDVSGVYNEQFF.

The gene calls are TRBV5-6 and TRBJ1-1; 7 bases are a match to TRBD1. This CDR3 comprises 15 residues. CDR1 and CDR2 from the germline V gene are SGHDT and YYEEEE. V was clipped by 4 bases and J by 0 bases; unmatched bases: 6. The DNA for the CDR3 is TGTGCCAGCAGCCGAAGGACAGGCTTGAACACTGAAGCTTTCTTT. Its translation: CASSRRTGLNTEAFF. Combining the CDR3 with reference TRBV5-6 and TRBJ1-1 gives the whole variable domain DAGVTQSPTHLIKTRGQQVTLRCSPKSGHDTVSWYQQALGQGPQFIFQYYEEEERQRGNFPDRFSGHQFPNYSSELNVNALLLGDSALYLCASSRRTGLNTEAFFGQGTRLTVV.

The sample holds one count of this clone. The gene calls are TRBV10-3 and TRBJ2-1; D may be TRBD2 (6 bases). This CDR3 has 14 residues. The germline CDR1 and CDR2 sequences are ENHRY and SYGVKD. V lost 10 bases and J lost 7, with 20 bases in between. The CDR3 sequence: CATVPMGGANEQFF. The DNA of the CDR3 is TGTGCCACCGTACCGATGGGAGGAGCGAATGAGCAGTTCTTC.

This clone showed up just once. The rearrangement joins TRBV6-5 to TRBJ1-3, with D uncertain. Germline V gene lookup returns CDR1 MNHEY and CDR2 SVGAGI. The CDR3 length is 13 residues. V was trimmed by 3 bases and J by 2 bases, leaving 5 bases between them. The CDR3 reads CASSYTAGNTIYF. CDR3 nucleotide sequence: TGTGCCAGCAGTTATACAGCTGGAAACACCATATATTTT.

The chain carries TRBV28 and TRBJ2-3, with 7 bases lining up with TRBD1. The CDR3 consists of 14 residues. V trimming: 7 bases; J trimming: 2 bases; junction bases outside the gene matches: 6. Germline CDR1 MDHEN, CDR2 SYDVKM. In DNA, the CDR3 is TGTGCCAGCACCCGGGACAGTCCCACAGATACGCAGTATTTT. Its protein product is CASTRDSPTDTQYF.

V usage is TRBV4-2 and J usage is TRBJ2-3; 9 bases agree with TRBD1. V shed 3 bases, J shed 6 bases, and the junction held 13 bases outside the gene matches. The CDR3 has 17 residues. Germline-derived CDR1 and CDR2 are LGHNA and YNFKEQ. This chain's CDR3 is CASSQARTGAGQDTQYF. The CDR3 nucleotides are TGTGCCAGCAGCCAGGCCCGGACAGGGGCTGGGCAGGATACGCAGTATTTT.